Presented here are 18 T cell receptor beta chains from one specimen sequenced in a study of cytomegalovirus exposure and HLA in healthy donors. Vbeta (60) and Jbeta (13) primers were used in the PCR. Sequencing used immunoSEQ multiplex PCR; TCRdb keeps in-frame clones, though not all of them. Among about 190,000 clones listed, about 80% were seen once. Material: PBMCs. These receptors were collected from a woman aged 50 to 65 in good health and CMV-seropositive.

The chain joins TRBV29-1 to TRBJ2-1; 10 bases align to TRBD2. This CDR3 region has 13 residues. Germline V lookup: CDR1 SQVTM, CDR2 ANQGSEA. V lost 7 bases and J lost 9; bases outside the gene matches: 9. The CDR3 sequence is CSARAGGPVEQFF. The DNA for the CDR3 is TGCAGCGCTCGAGCGGGGGGGCCCGTTGAGCAGTTCTTC.

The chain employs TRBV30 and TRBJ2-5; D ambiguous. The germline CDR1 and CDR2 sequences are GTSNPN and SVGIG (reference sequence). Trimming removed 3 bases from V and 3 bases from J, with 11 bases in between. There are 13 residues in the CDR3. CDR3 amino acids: CAWRAEVKETQYF. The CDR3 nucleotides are TGTGCCTGGAGGGCTGAGGTAAAAGAGACCCAGTACTTC.

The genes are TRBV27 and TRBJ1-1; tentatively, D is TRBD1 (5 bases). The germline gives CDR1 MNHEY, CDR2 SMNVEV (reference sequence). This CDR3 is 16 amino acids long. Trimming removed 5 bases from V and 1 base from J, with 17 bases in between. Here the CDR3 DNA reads TGTGCCAGCAGTATAAATCCGACAGTTACGAACACTGAAGCTTTCTTT. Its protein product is CASSINPTVTNTEAFF.

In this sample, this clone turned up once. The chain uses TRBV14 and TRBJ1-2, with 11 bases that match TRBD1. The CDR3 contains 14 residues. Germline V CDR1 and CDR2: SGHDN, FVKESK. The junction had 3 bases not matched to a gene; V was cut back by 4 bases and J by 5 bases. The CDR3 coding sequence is TGTGCCAGCAGCCTGGGACAGGGGGAATATGGCTACACCTTC. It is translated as CASSLGQGEYGYTF.

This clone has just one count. Written as DNA, the CDR3 is TGTGCCAGCAGCCGAAGGTCAGGGGGCGGGGAGACCCAGTACTTC. Amino acids: CASSRRSGGGETQYF. V is TRBV7-2 and J is TRBJ2-5; 8 nucleotides match TRBD1. The CDR3 totals 15 residues. Germline V gene sequence: CDR1 SGHTA, CDR2 FQGNSA. V shed 5 bases, J shed 5 bases, and the junction held 10 bases outside the gene matches.

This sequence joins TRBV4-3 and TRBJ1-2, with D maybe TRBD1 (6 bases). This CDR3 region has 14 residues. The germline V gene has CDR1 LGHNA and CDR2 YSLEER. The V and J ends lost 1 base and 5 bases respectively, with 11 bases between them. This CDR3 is CASSQAGRGYGYTF. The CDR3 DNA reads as TGCGCCAGCAGCCAAGCGGGCAGGGGATATGGCTACACCTTC.

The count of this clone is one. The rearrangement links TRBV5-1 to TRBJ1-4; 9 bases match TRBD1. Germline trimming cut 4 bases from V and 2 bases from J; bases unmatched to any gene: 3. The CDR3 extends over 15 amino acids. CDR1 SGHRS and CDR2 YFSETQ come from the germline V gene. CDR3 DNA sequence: TGCGCCAGCAGCGAGGACAGGGGCACTAATGAAAAACTGTTTTTT. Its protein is CASSEDRGTNEKLFF.

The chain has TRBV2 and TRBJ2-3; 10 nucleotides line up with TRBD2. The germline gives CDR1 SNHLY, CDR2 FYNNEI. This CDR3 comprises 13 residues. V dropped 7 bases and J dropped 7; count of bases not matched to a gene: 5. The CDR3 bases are TGTGCCAGCATAAGCGGGGGGGCGAATACGCAGTATTTT. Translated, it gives CASISGGANTQYF.

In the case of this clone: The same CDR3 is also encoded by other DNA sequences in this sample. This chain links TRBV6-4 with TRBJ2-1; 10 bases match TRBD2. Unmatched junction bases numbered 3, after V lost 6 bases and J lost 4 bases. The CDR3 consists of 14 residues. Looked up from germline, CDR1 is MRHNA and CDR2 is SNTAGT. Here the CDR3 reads CASSRAGGYNEQFF. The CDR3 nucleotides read TGTGCCAGCAGCCGAGCGGGGGGGTACAATGAGCAGTTCTTC.

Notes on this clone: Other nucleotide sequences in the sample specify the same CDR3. The CDR3 sequence: CASSYSGGSYEQYF. The DNA for the CDR3 is TGTGCCAGCAGTTACTCTGGGGGCTCATACGAGCAGTACTTC. The genes are TRBV6-5 and TRBJ2-7; tentative D call: TRBD1 (6 bases). V lost 0 bases to trimming and J lost 4 bases, with 10 bases between them. This CDR3 region has 14 residues. The germline V gene has CDR1 MNHEY and CDR2 SVGAGI.

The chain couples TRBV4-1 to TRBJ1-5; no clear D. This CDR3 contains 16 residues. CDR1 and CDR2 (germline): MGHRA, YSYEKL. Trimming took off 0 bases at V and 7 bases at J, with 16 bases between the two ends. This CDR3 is CASSQDTAVPRQPQHF. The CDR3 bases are TGCGCCAGCAGCCAAGATACTGCAGTCCCGAGGCAGCCCCAGCATTTT.

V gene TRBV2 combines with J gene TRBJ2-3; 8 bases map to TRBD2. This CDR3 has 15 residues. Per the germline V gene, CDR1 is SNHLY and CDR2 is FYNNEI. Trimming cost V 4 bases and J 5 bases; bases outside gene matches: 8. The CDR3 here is CASSGTGGPRDTQYF. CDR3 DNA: TGTGCCAGCAGTGGAACGGGGGGGCCGAGAGATACGCAGTATTTT.

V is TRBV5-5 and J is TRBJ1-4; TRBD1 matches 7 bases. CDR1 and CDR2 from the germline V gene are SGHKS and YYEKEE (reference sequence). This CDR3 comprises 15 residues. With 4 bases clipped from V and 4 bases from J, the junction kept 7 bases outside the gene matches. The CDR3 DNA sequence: TGTGCCAGCAGCCTGTCAGGGGGGAATAATGAAAAACTGTTTTTT. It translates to CASSLSGGNNEKLFF.

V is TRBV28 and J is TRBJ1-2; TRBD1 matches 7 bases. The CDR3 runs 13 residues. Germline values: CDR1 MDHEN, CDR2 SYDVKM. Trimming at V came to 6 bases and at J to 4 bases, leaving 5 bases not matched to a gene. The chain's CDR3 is CASSSGQVYGYTF. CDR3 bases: TGTGCCAGCAGCTCCGGACAGGTCTATGGCTACACCTTC.

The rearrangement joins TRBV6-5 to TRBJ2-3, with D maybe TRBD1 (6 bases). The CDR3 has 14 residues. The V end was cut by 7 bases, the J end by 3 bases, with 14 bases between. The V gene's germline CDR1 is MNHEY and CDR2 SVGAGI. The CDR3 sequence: CASKQGGGTDTQYF. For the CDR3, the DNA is TGTGCCAGCAAGCAAGGGGGTGGGACAGATACGCAGTATTTT.

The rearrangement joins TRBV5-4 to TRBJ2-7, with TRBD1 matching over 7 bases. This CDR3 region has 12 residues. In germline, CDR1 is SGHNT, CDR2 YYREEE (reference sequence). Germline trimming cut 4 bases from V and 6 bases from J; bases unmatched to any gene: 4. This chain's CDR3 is CASSLGQAEQYF. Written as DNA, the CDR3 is TGTGCCAGCAGCCTAGGACAGGCCGAGCAGTACTTC.

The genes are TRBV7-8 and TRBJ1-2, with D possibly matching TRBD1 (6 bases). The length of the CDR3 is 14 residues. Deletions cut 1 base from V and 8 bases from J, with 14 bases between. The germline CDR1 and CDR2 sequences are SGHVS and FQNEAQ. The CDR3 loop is CASSLDFRGGGYTF. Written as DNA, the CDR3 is TGTGCCAGCAGCTTAGATTTCAGGGGTGGAGGCTACACCTTC.

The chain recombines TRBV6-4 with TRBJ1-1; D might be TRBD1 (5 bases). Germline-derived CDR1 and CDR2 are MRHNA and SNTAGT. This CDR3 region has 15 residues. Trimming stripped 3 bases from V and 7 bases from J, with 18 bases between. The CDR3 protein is CASSESGLAEGEAFF. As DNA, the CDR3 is TGTGCCAGCAGTGAGTCGGGGCTCGCGGAGGGTGAAGCTTTCTTT.